Presented here are 9 T cell receptor beta chains from one specimen sequenced in a study of cytomegalovirus exposure and HLA in healthy donors. PCR was performed using 60 Vbeta and 13 Jbeta primers. The data were produced by immunoSEQ multiplex PCR, yet TCRdb's version contains in-frame clones alone and is incomplete. The profile shows 80,000 to 90,000 clones, 60% to 80% of them singletons. The material sequenced was PBMCs. These receptors originate from a man aged 35 to 55 in good health and CMV-seronegative.

The chain recombines TRBV9 with TRBJ2-1, with TRBD2 identical over 7 bases. The CDR3 is 16 amino acids. The V and J ends lost 2 bases and 5 bases, in that order; junction bases with no gene match: 10. The germline V gene encodes CDR1 SGDLS and CDR2 YYNGEE. CDR3 sequence reads: CASSVRQRGEHNEQFF. CDR3 nucleotides: TGTGCCAGCAGCGTCCGCCAACGGGGGGAGCACAATGAGCAGTTCTTC. Together with reference TRBV9 and TRBJ2-1, the CDR3 gives the full variable domain: DSGVTQTPKHLITATGQRVTLRCSPRSGDLSVYWYQQSLDQGLQFLIQYYNGEERAKGNILERFSAQQFPDLHSELNLSSLELGDSALYFCASSVRQRGEHNEQFFGPGTRLTVL.

The chain joins TRBV9 to TRBJ2-3; TRBD1 agrees at 9 bases. With V trimmed by 2 bases and J by 0 bases, 10 bases remained unmatched. This CDR3 is built from 18 residues. CDR1 and CDR2 from the germline V gene are SGDLS and YYNGEE. The CDR3 DNA reads as TGTGCCAGCAGCGTTGGAGCTACTGACAGGGGGAGCACAGATACGCAGTATTTT. Protein sequence: CASSVGATDRGSTDTQYF.

The rearrangement joins TRBV15 to TRBJ2-7; D is perhaps TRBD2 (5 bases). Trimming took off 0 bases at V and 4 bases at J, with 10 bases between the two ends. Germline loops: CDR1 LNHNV, CDR2 YYDKDF (reference sequence). The CDR3 is 14 residues long. The CDR3 region is CATSRDRGLYEQYF. The CDR3 bases are TGTGCCACCAGCAGAGATCGCGGGTTATACGAGCAGTACTTC.

The chain combines TRBV5-1 with TRBJ2-3; 8 nucleotides agree with TRBD2. V gave up 0 bases and J gave up 4 bases; unmatched junction bases: 4. Germline CDR1 SGHRS, CDR2 YFSETQ. This CDR3 spans 15 amino acids. Here the CDR3 DNA reads TGCGCCAGCAGCTTGGAAACTAGCGGACCAGATACGCAGTATTTT. Residues: CASSLETSGPDTQYF.

V gene TRBV30 combines with J gene TRBJ2-7, with D tentatively TRBD2 (5 bases). CDR1 GTSNPN and CDR2 SVGIG come from the germline V gene (reference sequence). The CDR3 extends over 14 amino acids. The V end lost 2 bases, the J end lost 2 bases, and 13 bases lay between the germline ends. The CDR3 loop reads CAWSRVGGPYEQYF. CDR3 bases: TGTGCCTGGAGTAGGGTTGGAGGACCCTACGAGCAGTACTTC.

The chain is built from TRBV15 and TRBJ1-1; no clear D. CDR3 length equals 14 residues. With 0 bases removed from V and 0 bases from J, the gap between germline ends came to 5 bases. The germline gives CDR1 LNHNV, CDR2 YYDKDF (reference sequence). DNA of the CDR3: TGTGCCACCAGCAGAGAACTGTTGAACACTGAAGCTTTCTTT. This encodes CATSRELLNTEAFF. Variable domain in full (rest from reference TRBV15 and TRBJ1-1): DAMVIQNPRYQVTQFGKPVTLSCSQTLNHNVMYWYQQKSSQAPKLLFHYYDKDFNNEADTPDNFQSRRPNTSFCFLDIRSPGLGDTAMYLCATSRELLNTEAFFGQGTRLTVV.

This clone was detected a few times. The V and J genes are TRBV7-9 and TRBJ1-1; weak D call: TRBD1 (5 bases). V was clipped by 2 bases and J by 1 base, with 8 bases between them. Germline CDR1 SEHNR, CDR2 FQNEAQ (reference sequence). The CDR3 loop spans 14 amino acids. CDR3 in amino acids: CASSLMGRNTEAFF. The CDR3, as DNA: TGTGCCAGCAGCTTAATGGGGCGGAACACTGAAGCTTTCTTT.

The V gene is TRBV10-3, the J gene TRBJ1-5; no reliable D call. V lost 4 bases to trimming and J lost 4 bases, with 8 bases between them. The CDR3 runs 13 residues. CDR1 and CDR2 from the germline V gene are ENHRY and SYGVKD. CDR3 loop: CAISVRENQPQHF. Written as DNA, the CDR3 is TGTGCCATCAGTGTACGAGAGAATCAGCCCCAGCATTTT.

The V call is TRBV28, the J call TRBJ1-1; 11 bases are a match to TRBD1. Germline CDR1 reads MDHEN; CDR2 reads SYDVKM. Trimming removed 6 bases from V and 4 bases from J; junction bases left unmatched: 7. There are 15 residues in the CDR3. CDR3 nucleotide sequence: TGTGCCAGCAGGGGGGGCGGGACAGGGGGCACTGAAGCTTTCTTT. Translated: CASRGGGTGGTEAFF.